This T cell receptor (beta chain) is drawn from a study of control samples from healthy donors and cancer patients. The CDR3 sequence is 14 residues long. Germline values: CDR1 LGHNA, CDR2 YNFKEQ. V gave up 5 bases and J gave up 6 bases; unmatched junction bases: 7. TCRdb's copy holds only in-frame clones and misses some; the assay was immunoSEQ multiplex PCR. The table records about 130,000 clones, approximately 89% of them present only once. The specimen sequenced was blood. The chain joins TRBV4-2 to TRBJ1-5; 7 bases agree with TRBD1. The sequence derives from a man younger than 35 in good health. CDR3 in DNA: TGTGCCAGCAGCGGAAACAGGGGTGGTCAGCCCCAGCATTTT. Translated, it gives CASSGNRGGQPQHF.